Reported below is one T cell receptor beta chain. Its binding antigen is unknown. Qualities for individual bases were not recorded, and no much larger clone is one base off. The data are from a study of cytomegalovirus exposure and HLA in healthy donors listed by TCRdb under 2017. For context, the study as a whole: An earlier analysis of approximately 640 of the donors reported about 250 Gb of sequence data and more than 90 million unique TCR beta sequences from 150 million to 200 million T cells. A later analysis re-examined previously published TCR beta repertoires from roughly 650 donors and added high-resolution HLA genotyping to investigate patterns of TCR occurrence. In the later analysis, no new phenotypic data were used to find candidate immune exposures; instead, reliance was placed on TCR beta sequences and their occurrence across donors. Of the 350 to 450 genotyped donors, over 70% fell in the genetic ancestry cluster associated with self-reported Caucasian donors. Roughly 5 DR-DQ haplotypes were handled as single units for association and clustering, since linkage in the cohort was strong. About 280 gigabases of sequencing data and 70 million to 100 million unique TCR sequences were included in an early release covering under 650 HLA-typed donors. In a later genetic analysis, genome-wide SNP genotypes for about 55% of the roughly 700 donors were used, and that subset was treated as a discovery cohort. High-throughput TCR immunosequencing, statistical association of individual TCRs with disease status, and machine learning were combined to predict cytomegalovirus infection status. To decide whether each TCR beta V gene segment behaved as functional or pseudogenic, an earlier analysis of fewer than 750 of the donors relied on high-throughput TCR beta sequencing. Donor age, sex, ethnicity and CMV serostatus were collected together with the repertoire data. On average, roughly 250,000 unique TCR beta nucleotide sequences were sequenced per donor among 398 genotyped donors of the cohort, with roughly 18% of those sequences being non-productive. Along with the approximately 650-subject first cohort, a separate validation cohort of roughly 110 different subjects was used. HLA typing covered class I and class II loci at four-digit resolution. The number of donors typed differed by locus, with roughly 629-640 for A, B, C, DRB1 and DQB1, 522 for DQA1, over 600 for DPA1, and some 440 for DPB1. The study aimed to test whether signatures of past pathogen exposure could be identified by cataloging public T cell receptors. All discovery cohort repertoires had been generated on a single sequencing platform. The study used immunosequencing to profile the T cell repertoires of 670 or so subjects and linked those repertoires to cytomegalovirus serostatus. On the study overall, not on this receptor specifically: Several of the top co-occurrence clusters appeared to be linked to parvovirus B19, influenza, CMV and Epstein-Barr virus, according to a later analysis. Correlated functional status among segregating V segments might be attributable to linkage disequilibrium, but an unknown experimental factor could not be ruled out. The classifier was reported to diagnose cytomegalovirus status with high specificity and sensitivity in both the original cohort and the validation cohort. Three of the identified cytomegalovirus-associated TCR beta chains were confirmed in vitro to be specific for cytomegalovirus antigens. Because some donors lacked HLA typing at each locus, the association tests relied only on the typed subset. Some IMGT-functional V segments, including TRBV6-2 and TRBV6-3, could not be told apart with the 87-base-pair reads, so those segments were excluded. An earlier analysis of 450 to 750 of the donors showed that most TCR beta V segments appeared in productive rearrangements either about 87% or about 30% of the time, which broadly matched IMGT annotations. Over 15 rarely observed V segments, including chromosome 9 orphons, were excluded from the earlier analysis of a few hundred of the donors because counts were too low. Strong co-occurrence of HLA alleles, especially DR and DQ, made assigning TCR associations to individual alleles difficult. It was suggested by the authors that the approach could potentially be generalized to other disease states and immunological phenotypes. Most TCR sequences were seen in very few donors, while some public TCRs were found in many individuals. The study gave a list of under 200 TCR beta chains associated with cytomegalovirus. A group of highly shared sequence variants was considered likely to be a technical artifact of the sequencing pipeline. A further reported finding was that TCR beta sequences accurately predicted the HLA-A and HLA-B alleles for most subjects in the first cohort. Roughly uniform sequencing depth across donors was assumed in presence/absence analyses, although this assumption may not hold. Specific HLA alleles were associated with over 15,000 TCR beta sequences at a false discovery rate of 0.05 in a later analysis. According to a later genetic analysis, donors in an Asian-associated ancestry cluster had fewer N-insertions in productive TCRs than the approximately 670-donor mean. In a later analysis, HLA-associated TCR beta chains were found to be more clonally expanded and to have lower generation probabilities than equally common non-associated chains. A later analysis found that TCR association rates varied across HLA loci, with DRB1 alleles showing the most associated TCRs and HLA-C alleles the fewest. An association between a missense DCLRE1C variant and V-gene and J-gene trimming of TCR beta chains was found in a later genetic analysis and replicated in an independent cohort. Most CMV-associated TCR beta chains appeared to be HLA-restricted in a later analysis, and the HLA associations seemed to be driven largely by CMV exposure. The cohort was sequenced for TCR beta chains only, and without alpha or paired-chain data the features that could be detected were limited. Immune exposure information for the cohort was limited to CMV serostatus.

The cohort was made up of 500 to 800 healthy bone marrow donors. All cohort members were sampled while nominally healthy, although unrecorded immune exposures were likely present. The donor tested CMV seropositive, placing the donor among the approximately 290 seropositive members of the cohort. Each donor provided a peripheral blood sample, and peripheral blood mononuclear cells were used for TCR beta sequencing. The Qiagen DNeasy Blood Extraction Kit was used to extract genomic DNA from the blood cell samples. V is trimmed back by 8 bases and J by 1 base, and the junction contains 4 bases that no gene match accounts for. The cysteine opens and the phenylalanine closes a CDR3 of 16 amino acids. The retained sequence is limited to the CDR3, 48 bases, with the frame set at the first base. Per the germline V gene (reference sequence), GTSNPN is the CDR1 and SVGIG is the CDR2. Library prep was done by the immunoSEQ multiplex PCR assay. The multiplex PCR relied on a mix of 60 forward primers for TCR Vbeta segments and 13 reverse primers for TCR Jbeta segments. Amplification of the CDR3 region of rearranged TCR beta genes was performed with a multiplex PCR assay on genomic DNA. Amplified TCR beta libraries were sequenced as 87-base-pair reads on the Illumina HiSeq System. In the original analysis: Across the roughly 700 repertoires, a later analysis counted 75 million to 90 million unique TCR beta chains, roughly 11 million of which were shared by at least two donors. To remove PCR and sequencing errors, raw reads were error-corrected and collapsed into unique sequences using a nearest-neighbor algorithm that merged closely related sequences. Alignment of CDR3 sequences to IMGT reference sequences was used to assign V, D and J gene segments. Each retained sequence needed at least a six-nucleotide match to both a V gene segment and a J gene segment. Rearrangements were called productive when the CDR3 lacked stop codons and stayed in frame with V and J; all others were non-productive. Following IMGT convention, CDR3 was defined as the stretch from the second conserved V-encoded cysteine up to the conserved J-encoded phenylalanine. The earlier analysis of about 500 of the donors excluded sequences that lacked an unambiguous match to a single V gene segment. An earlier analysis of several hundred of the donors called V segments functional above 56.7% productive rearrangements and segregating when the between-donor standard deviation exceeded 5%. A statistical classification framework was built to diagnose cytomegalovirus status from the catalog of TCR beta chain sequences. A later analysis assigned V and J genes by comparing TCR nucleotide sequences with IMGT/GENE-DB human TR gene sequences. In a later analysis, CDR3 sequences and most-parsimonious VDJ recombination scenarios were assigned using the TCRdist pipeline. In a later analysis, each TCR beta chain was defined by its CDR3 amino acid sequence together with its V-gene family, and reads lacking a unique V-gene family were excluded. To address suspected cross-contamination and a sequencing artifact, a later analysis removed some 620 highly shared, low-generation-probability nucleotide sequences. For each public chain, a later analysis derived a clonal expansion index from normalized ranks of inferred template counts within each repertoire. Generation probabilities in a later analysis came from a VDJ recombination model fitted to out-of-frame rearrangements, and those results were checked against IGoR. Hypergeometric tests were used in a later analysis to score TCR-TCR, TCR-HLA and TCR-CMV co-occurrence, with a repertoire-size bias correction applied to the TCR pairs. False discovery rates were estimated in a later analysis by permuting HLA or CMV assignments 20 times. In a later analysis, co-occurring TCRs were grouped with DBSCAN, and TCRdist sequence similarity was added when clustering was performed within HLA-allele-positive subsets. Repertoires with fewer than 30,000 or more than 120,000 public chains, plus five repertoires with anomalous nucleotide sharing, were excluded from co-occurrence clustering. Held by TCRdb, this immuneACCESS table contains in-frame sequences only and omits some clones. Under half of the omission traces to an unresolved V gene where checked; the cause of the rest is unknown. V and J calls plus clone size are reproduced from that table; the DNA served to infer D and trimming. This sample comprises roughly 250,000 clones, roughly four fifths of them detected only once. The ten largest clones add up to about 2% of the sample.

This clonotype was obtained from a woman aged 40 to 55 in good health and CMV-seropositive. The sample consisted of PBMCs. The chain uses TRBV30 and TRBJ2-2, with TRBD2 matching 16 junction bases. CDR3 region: CAQGLAGGRNTGELFF. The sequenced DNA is TGTGCCCAGGGACTAGCGGGAGGGCGGAACACCGGGGAGCTGTTTTTT.